The rows below give T cell receptor beta chains drawn from one sample of a study of beta chain features in type 1 diabetes. The table came from immunoSEQ multiplex PCR; TCRdb's copy has only in-frame clones and leaves some out. The table has over 120,000 clones, more than 9% seen once; the top ten hold roughly 1.3%. Sequenced: naive CD4+ T cells from blood. All receptors derive from a man between 18 and 29 years old in good health. Each CDR3 is given with its conserved first and last residue. D genes are given only for firm matches. A row's size may be missing; if present it is once, few, many or a size class.

TRBJ2-6 - TRBV7-2 - TGTGCCAGCAGCTTAGCAGGGGGTGGGGCCAACGTCCTGACTTTC CASSLAGGGANVLTF
TRBJ2-3 - TRBV6-1 - TGTGCCAGCAGTGCCCCGGGAAGCACAGATACGCAGTATTTT CASSAPGSTDTQYF
TRBJ2-7 few TRBV10-3 TRBD1 TGTGCCACCGGACAGGGGTCGTACGAGCAGTACTTC CATGQGSYEQYF
TRBJ2-2 - TRBV2 - TGTGCCAGCAGTGACAGGGGAAACACCGGGGAGCTGTTTTTT CASSDRGNTGELFF
TRBJ1-4 - TRBV7-9 - TGTGCCAGCACCTCCAGGATGAGTAATGAAAAACTGTTTTTT CASTSRMSNEKLFF
TRBJ1-1 - TRBV4-3 - TGCGCCAGCAGCCAAGCAGGCAAGAACACTGAAGCTTTCTTT CASSQAGKNTEAFF
TRBJ2-2 few TRBV9 - TGTGCCAGCAGCCCCCCGGGTGGGACAACCGGGGAGCTGTTTTTT CASSPPGGTTGELFF
TRBJ2-7 - TRBV5-1 - TGCGCCAGCAGCACCCGGACTGAGGAGTACGAGCAGTACTTC CASSTRTEEYEQYF
TRBJ1-1 - TRBV1 - TGCACCAGCAGCCAAGGACGAAAGGGCAGGGAAAGAGCTTTCTTT CTSSQGRKGRERAFF
TRBJ1-1 - TRBV6-6 TRBD1 TGTGCCAGCAGGAACAGGGGGAGTGGGACTGAAGCTTTCTTT CASRNRGSGTEAFF
TRBJ2-5 few TRBV28 - TGTGCCAGCAGTCCCCCCGCCCGGGAGACCCAGTACTTC CASSPPARETQYF
TRBJ2-1 - TRBV6-4 TRBD1 TGTGCCAGCAGTGAAGGTTGGACAGGGCCCTACAATGAGCAGTTCTTC CASSEGWTGPYNEQFF
TRBJ2-1 - TRBV9 TRBD2 TGTGCCAGCAACTCGGGACTAGCGGGGGTTTTAGAGCAGTTCTTC CASNSGLAGVLEQFF
TRBJ1-2 - TRBV5-4 TRBD1 TGTGCCAGCAGCTGGGGGACAGGGGGCGCCTATGGCTACACCTTC CASSWGTGGAYGYTF
TRBJ2-3 many TRBV10-3 TRBD1 TGTGCCATCTGCCGGGACAGGGAGTGCACAGATACGCAGTATTTT CAICRDRECTDTQYF
TRBJ2-1 - TRBV5-5 TRBD2 TGTGCCAGCAGCCCGGGACTAGCGGGGCCAACCTACAATGAGCAGTTCTTC CASSPGLAGPTYNEQFF
TRBJ1-5 - TRBV27 - TGTGCCAGCAGTTTACAGGGGTTTGGCGATCAGCCCCAGCATTTT CASSLQGFGDQPQHF
TRBJ1-2 - TRBV10-3 - TGTGCCATCAGTGAGAAGCGTTTCGAAGCTAACTATGGCTACACCTTC CAISEKRFEANYGYTF
TRBJ2-5 few TRBV7-9 - TGTGCCAGCAGCTTGTCGGGGCAAGAGACCCAGTACTTC CASSLSGQETQYF
TRBJ1-2 - TRBV10-3 - TGTGCCATCAGTGAAGTTGGACAGACCCTTGGCTACACCTTC CAISEVGQTLGYTF